This T cell receptor (beta chain) originates from a study of cytomegalovirus exposure and HLA in healthy donors. The protocol was immunoSEQ multiplex PCR, while the TCRdb copy is restricted to in-frame clones and leaves out a portion. The sample contains over 100,000 clones, 89% of which appear only once. The CDR3 consists of 14 residues. CDR1 is SGHNT and CDR2 is YYREEE in the germline V gene (reference sequence). Trimming removed 5 bases at V and 9 bases at J, with 18 bases between. This sequence originates from a woman between 18 and 29 years old in good health and CMV-seronegative. V gene TRBV5-4 combines with J gene TRBJ2-4, with D possibly TRBD1 on 7 matching bases. Sequenced sample: PBMCs. The CDR3 is CASSPDRVEGIQYF. CDR3 sequence (DNA): TGTGCCAGCAGTCCAGACAGGGTGGAGGGCATTCAGTACTTC.